The 20 T cell receptor beta chains presented below share a single source sample, sequenced in a study of blood T cell repertoires in COVID-19. TCRdb's table, derived via immunoSEQ multiplex PCR, lists solely in-frame clones and lacks some. The table records a few hundred thousand clones, about 91% of them present only once. Source material: PBMCs or T cells enriched from blood (not recorded which). These receptors were collected from a human donor in a cohort exposed to, infected with or recovered from COVID-19 (not recorded which). The donor label of this sample is uncertain.

The V call is TRBV5-4, the J call TRBJ2-7; TRBD1 matches at 7 bases. The CDR3 has 13 amino acids. CDR1 and CDR2 (germline): SGHNT, YYREEE (reference sequence). The V segment lost 7 bases and the J segment 0 bases; nucleotides outside the gene matches: 4. CDR3 sequence (DNA): TGTGCCAGCCATTACAGGGGCTCCTACGAGCAGTACTTC. It codes for CASHYRGSYEQYF.

V usage is TRBV5-6 and J usage is TRBJ1-5; 9 bases line up with TRBD1. Trimming at V came to 2 bases and at J to 7 bases, leaving 10 bases not matched to a gene. The CDR3 covers 16 residues. Germline assignment: CDR1 SGHDT and CDR2 YYEEEE. The CDR3 protein is CASSFSGTGIIQPQHF. The CDR3 DNA reads TGTGCCAGCAGCTTCTCCGGGACAGGGATTATCCAGCCCCAGCATTTT.

This clone came up a few times. The chain combines TRBV7-2 with TRBJ1-2; 10 positions match TRBD1. The V gene's germline CDR1 is SGHTA and CDR2 FQGNSA. The V and J ends lost 5 bases and 8 bases, in that order; junction bases with no gene match: 5. The CDR3 has 13 amino acids. Here the CDR3 DNA reads TGTGCCAGCAGCCTGGGACAGGGGAGAGGCTACACCTTC. It is translated as CASSLGQGRGYTF.

V gene TRBV19 combines with J gene TRBJ1-2; D not certain. Germline V CDR1 and CDR2: LNHDA, SQIVND (reference sequence). Trimming took 4 bases from V and 4 from J, leaving 10 bases between them. The CDR3 sequence is 13 residues long. The DNA for the CDR3 is TGTGCCAGTAGTAAATCCGGGATCTATGGCTACACCTTC. The encoded protein is CASSKSGIYGYTF.

The chain has TRBV7-3 and TRBJ2-3; TRBD2 is a possible D gene (7 bases). V lost 0 bases and J 5 bases, leaving 15 bases between the germline ends. The germline V gene has CDR1 SGHTA and CDR2 FQGTGA. CDR3 length: 16 residues. The DNA of the CDR3 is TGTGCCAGCAGCTTAACGGACGGGGGGCCAGGAGATACGCAGTATTTT. Amino acids: CASSLTDGGPGDTQYF.

The chain employs TRBV27 and TRBJ2-7, with 7 positions matching TRBD1. V dropped 0 bases and J dropped 6; count of bases not matched to a gene: 11. This CDR3 is 16 amino acids long. Germline V CDR1 and CDR2: MNHEY, SMNVEV (reference sequence). The CDR3 loop is CASSLSTGLKATEQYF. For the CDR3, the DNA is TGTGCCAGCAGTTTATCGACAGGGTTGAAAGCTACCGAGCAGTACTTC.

The CDR3 reads CATSRSGGNEQFF. The CDR3 bases are TGTGCCACCAGTCGGTCGGGGGGTAATGAGCAGTTCTTC. The chain carries TRBV24-1 and TRBJ2-1; 7 bases match TRBD2. The CDR3 length is 13 residues. Germline trimming cut 6 bases from V and 7 bases from J; bases unmatched to any gene: 5. Per germline, CDR1 KGHDR and CDR2 SFDVKD.

The rearrangement uses TRBV6-4 and TRBJ2-1; a weak D match, TRBD1 (6 bases). The CDR3 totals 16 residues. The V end was cut by 4 bases, the J end by 2 bases, with 15 bases between. Germline loops: CDR1 MRHNA, CDR2 SNTAGT. The CDR3 region has the DNA TGTGCCAGCAGTGTTTCAGGGGAAGGACCCTACAATGAGCAGTTCTTC. This gives the protein CASSVSGEGPYNEQFF.

This sequence joins TRBV5-1 and TRBJ2-7; the D is unclear. Per the germline V gene, CDR1 is SGHRS and CDR2 is YFSETQ. Trimming shortened V by 0 bases and J by 3 bases, and 10 bases separated the two germline ends. The CDR3 has 14 residues. The CDR3 sequence: CASSLEADLYEQYF. In DNA, the CDR3 is TGCGCCAGCAGCTTGGAGGCGGATCTCTACGAGCAGTACTTC.

This chain connects TRBV6-5 to TRBJ1-4; D unclear. V was pared by 0 bases and J by 6 bases, with 8 bases between. The germline gives CDR1 MNHEY, CDR2 SVGAGI. This CDR3 contains 14 residues. This CDR3 reads CASSYSWRDEKLFF. The DNA of the CDR3 is TGTGCCAGCAGTTACTCGTGGAGGGATGAAAAACTGTTTTTT.

This sequence joins TRBV19 and TRBJ1-2; maybe TRBD1 (5 bases). CDR3 length: 14 amino acids. CDR1 LNHDA and CDR2 SQIVND come from the germline V gene (reference sequence). Trimming left V 8 bases short and J 7 bases short, with 20 bases between. CDR3: CASGGTDPLCGYTF. In DNA form, the CDR3 reads TGTGCCAGTGGGGGGACTGACCCTCTCTGTGGCTACACCTTC.

This chain links TRBV4-1 with TRBJ1-2, with D maybe TRBD1 (6 bases). The germline V and J ends were trimmed by 0 bases and 7 bases, with 15 bases remaining between them. Germline V CDR1 and CDR2: MGHRA, YSYEKL. This CDR3 comprises 15 residues. The CDR3 DNA is TGCGCCAGCAGCCAAGAACCAGGGGTAGGATCTGGCTACACCTTC. Its protein product is CASSQEPGVGSGYTF.

This chain uses TRBV5-1 with TRBJ1-6; 9 nucleotides line up with TRBD1. CDR1 is SGHRS, CDR2 YFSETQ, per germline. The CDR3 spans 18 residues. V was clipped by 0 bases and J by 4 bases; unmatched bases: 8. CDR3 region: CASSLGARTGEYNSPLHF. CDR3 nucleotides: TGCGCCAGCAGCTTGGGAGCGCGGACAGGGGAGTATAATTCACCCCTCCACTTT. Variable domain in full (rest from reference TRBV5-1 and TRBJ1-6): KAGVTQTPRYLIKTRGQQVTLSCSPISGHRSVSWYQQTPGQGLQFLFEYFSETQRNKGNFPGRFSGRQFSNSRSEMNVSTLELGDSALYLCASSLGARTGEYNSPLHFGNGTRLTVT.

This chain uses TRBV30 with TRBJ1-6; tentative D call: TRBD1 (5 bases). The CDR3 is 15 residues long. The V end was cut by 5 bases, the J end by 4 bases, with 15 bases between. Germline CDR1 reads GTSNPN; CDR2 reads SVGIG (reference sequence). In nucleotides, the CDR3 is TGTGCCTGGGATGACTCCAGGGAATATAATTCACCCCTCCACTTT. It is translated as CAWDDSREYNSPLHF.

CDR3 sequence (DNA): TGTGCCAGCAGCCAAGCCGGGACAGGGAAGTATGGCTACACCTTC. It encodes CASSQAGTGKYGYTF. The chain joins TRBV4-2 to TRBJ1-2, with 9 bases lining up with TRBD1. The CDR3 has 15 residues. The junction had 5 bases not matched to a gene; V was cut back by 1 base and J by 5 bases. The germline V gene encodes CDR1 LGHNA and CDR2 YNFKEQ.

The DNA of the CDR3 is TGTGCCAGCAGGGAGGGGACAGCGGGGGACACTGAAGCTTTCTTT. Translating it yields CASREGTAGDTEAFF. The chain links TRBV2 to TRBJ1-1; TRBD1 aligns across 7 bases. V gave up 6 bases and J gave up 3 bases; unmatched junction bases: 10. Germline V lookup: CDR1 SNHLY, CDR2 FYNNEI. CDR3 size: 15 residues.

This clone was detected once. The chain is built from TRBV11-2 and TRBJ1-1; TRBD1 aligns across 11 bases. Germline loops: CDR1 SGHAT, CDR2 FQNNGV. Trimming at V came to 4 bases and at J to 10 bases, leaving 8 bases not matched to a gene. The CDR3 runs to 14 residues. The CDR3 here is CASSSGQGARGAFF. For the CDR3, the DNA is TGTGCCAGCAGCTCAGGACAGGGGGCGAGGGGAGCTTTCTTT. Full variable domain (remainder filled in from reference TRBV11-2 and TRBJ1-1): EAGVAQSPRYKIIEKRQSVAFWCNPISGHATLYWYQQILGQGPKLLIQFQNNGVVDDSQLPKDRFSAERLKGVDSTLKIQPAKLEDSAVYLCASSSGQGARGAFFGQGTRLTVV.

The chain uses TRBV5-5 and TRBJ1-1, with D unresolved. V dropped 4 bases and J dropped 5 bases, with 18 bases sitting between them. The CDR3 contains 15 residues. Per the germline V gene, CDR1 is SGHKS and CDR2 is YYEKEE (reference sequence). The CDR3 DNA reads TGTGCCAGCAGCCCCGAGTCAGGCTCGCGAACTGAAGCTTTCTTT. Translation gives CASSPESGSRTEAFF. Based on the CDR3 plus reference TRBV5-5 and TRBJ1-1, the full variable domain is DAGVTQSPTHLIKTRGQQVTLRCSPISGHKSVSWYQQVLGQGPQFIFQYYEKEERGRGNFPDRFSARQFPNYSSELNVNALLLGDSALYLCASSPESGSRTEAFFGQGTRLTVV.

The rearrangement links TRBV27 to TRBJ1-5; 8 nucleotides match TRBD1. J gave up 3 bases and V 5 bases, and 6 bases lay outside the gene matches. Germline CDR1 and CDR2: MNHEY and SMNVEV (reference sequence). The CDR3 covers 15 residues. CDR3 amino acids: CASSAQTGVNQPQHF. For the CDR3, the DNA is TGTGCCAGCAGTGCGCAGACAGGGGTCAATCAGCCCCAGCATTTT.

The genes are TRBV5-1 and TRBJ2-1, with 7 bases lining up with TRBD1. This CDR3 spans 15 amino acids. V gave up 4 bases and J gave up 1 base; unmatched junction bases: 5. Looked up from germline, CDR1 is SGHRS and CDR2 is YFSETQ. In nucleotides, the CDR3 is TGCGCCAGCAGCGTGGACAGGTCATCCTACAATGAGCAGTTCTTC. Translation gives CASSVDRSSYNEQFF.